The 8 T cell receptor beta chains presented below share a single source sample, sequenced in a study of cytomegalovirus exposure and HLA in healthy donors. The PCR was carried out with 60 Vbeta primers and 13 Jbeta primers. The data were produced by immunoSEQ multiplex PCR, yet TCRdb's version contains in-frame clones alone and is incomplete. This table holds around 150,000 clones, roughly 72% found once. The sample comprised PBMCs. All receptors come from a woman aged 40 to 55 in good health and CMV-seronegative.

The chain is built from TRBV5-6 and TRBJ1-5; 12 nucleotides agree with TRBD1. Per germline, CDR1 SGHDT and CDR2 YYEEEE. This CDR3 has 15 residues. With 2 bases clipped from V and 6 bases from J, the junction kept 3 bases outside the gene matches. The CDR3: CASSFGTGGPQPQHF. Here the CDR3 DNA reads TGTGCCAGCAGCTTTGGGACAGGGGGCCCTCAGCCCCAGCATTTT.

V gene TRBV27 combines with J gene TRBJ2-7, with a possible D match to TRBD2 (6 bases). The CDR3 extends over 15 amino acids. With 3 bases removed from V and 4 bases from J, the gap between germline ends came to 16 bases. Per the germline V gene, CDR1 is MNHEY and CDR2 is SMNVEV (reference sequence). The CDR3 nucleotides read TGTGCCAGCAGTTTCCGTATTAGCGGTCCTTACGAGCAGTACTTC. Encoded protein: CASSFRISGPYEQYF.

V usage is TRBV29-1 and J usage is TRBJ1-2, with D unresolved. V lost 6 bases and J 4 bases, leaving 15 bases between the germline ends. The germline CDR1 and CDR2 sequences are SQVTM and ANQGSEA. This CDR3 comprises 13 residues. The CDR3 coding sequence is TGCAGCGTCGCAGGTACCGGAGGCTATGGCTACACCTTC. The encoded protein is CSVAGTGGYGYTF.

The rearrangement uses TRBV2 and TRBJ2-3; 9 nucleotides match TRBD2. This CDR3 comprises 14 residues. From germline, CDR1 is SNHLY and CDR2 FYNNEI. Trimming took 3 bases from V and 5 from J; bases not matched to a gene: 3. The CDR3: CASSDILAGDTQYF. The CDR3 DNA follows: TGTGCCAGCAGTGATATACTAGCGGGAGATACGCAGTATTTT.

The rearrangement links TRBV27 to TRBJ2-7; TRBD2 matches at 7 bases. Germline V gene lookup returns CDR1 MNHEY and CDR2 SMNVEV (reference sequence). The CDR3 sequence is 16 residues long. The J segment lost 0 bases and the V segment lost 4 bases, leaving 9 bases of the junction unmatched. This CDR3 is CASSSKIAGRSYEQYF. The CDR3 DNA follows: TGTGCCAGCAGTTCAAAGATAGCGGGCCGCTCCTACGAGCAGTACTTC.

V and J are TRBV9 and TRBJ2-1; 10 positions match TRBD2. J lost 10 bases, V lost 0 bases, and 7 bases had no gene match. This CDR3 has 15 residues. Germline loops: CDR1 SGDLS, CDR2 YYNGEE. This chain's CDR3 is CASSVESGRAGEQFF. The CDR3 nucleotides are TGTGCCAGCAGCGTAGAGAGCGGGAGGGCCGGGGAGCAGTTCTTC. The complete variable domain, with remaining parts taken from reference TRBV9 and TRBJ2-1, reads DSGVTQTPKHLITATGQRVTLRCSPRSGDLSVYWYQQSLDQGLQFLIQYYNGEERAKGNILERFSAQQFPDLHSELNLSSLELGDSALYFCASSVESGRAGEQFFGPGTRLTVL.

This clone was observed a handful of times. The chain is built from TRBV5-6 and TRBJ1-2; D call uncertain. CDR1 is SGHDT, CDR2 YYEEEE, per germline. V lost 1 base to trimming and J lost 3 bases, with 22 bases between them. The CDR3 covers 18 residues. In nucleotides, the CDR3 is TGTGCCAGCAGCTTGAGACCACAGTATGCTACGTATTACTATGGCTACACCTTC. Translating gives CASSLRPQYATYYYGYTF.

The genes are TRBV19 and TRBJ1-2; tentatively, D is TRBD1 (6 bases). This CDR3 region has 13 residues. The germline V and J ends were trimmed by 8 bases and 8 bases, with 18 bases remaining between them. CDR1 and CDR2 from the germline V gene are LNHDA and SQIVND (reference sequence). CDR3 sequence reads: CASYRDGPRGYTF. CDR3 DNA: TGTGCCAGTTACAGGGACGGGCCTCGGGGCTACACCTTC.